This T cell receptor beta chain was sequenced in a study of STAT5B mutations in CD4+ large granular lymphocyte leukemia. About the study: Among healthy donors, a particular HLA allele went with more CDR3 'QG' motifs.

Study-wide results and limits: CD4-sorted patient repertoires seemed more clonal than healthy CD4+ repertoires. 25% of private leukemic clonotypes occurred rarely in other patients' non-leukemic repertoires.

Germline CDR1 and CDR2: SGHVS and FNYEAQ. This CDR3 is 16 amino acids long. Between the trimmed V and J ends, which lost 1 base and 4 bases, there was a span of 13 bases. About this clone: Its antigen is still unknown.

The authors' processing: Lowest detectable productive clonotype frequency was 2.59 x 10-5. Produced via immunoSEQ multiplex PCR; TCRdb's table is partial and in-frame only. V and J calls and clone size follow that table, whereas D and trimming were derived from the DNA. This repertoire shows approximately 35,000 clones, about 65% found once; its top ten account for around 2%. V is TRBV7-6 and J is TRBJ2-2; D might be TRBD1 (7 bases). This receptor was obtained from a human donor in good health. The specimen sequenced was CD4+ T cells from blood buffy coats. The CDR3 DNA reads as TGTGCCAGCAGCTTAGGAACTCAGGGGGGCACCGGGGAGCTGTTTTTT. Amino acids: CASSLGTQGGTGELFF.